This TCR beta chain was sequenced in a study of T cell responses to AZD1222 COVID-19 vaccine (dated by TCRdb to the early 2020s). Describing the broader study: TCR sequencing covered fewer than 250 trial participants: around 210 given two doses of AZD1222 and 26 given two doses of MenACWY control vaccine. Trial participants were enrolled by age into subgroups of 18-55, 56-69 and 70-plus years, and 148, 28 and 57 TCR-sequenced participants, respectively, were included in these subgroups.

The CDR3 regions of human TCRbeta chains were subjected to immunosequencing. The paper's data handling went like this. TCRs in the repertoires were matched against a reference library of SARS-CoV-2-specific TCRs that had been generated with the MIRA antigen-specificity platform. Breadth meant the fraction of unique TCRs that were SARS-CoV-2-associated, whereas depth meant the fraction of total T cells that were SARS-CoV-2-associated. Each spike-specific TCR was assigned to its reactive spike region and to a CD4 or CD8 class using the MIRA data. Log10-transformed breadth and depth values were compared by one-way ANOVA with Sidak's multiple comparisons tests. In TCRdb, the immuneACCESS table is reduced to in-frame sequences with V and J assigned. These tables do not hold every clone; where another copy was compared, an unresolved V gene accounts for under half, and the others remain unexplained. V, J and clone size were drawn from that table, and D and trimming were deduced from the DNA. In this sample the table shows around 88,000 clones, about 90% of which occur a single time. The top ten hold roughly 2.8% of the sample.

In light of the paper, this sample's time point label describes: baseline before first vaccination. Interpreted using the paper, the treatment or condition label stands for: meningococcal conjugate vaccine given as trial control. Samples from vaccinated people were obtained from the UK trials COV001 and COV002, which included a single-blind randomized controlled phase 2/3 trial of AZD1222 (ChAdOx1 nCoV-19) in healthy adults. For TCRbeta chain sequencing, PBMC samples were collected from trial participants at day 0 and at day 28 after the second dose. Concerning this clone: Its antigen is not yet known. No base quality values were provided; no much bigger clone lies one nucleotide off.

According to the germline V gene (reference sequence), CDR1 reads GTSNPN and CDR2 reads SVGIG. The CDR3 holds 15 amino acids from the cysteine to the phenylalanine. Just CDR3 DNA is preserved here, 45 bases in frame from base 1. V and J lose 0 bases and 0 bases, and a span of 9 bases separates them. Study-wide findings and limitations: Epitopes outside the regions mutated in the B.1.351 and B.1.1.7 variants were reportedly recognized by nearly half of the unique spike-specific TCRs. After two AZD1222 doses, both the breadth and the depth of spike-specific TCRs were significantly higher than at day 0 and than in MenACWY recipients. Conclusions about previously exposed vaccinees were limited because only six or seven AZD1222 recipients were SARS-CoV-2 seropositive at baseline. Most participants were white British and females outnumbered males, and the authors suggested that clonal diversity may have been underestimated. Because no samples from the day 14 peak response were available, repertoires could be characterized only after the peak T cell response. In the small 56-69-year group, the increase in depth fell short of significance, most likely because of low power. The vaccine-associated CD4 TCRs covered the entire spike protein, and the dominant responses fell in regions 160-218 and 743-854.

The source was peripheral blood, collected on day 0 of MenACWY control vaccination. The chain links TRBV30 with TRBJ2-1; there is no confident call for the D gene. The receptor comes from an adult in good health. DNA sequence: TGTGCCTGGAGTGTTAGCAGGAGCTCCTACAATGAGCAGTTCTTC. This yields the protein CAWSVSRSSYNEQFF.